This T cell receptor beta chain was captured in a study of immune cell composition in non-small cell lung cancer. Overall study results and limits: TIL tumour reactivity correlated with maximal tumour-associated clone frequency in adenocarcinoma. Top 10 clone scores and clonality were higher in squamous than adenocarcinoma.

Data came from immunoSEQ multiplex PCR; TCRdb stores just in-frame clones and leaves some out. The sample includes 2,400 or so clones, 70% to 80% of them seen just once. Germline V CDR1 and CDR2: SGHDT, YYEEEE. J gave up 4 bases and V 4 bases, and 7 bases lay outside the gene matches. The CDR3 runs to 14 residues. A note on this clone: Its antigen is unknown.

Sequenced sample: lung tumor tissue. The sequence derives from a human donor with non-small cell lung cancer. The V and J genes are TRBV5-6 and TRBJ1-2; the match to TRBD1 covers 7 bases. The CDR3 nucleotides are TGTGCCAGCAGCCTACAGGGGTTCTCCTATGGCTACACCTTC. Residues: CASSLQGFSYGYTF. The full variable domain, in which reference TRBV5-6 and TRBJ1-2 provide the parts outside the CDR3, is DAGVTQSPTHLIKTRGQQVTLRCSPKSGHDTVSWYQQALGQGPQFIFQYYEEEERQRGNFPDRFSGHQFPNYSSELNVNALLLGDSALYLCASSLQGFSYGYTFGSGTRLTVV.